The 17 T cell receptor beta chains below all came from one sample that was sequenced in a study of patients and donors after allogeneic stem cell transplantation (dated by TCRdb to 2020 to 2022). Library prep was done by RT-PCR. TCRdb lists the instrument as NextSeq 550. TCRdb reprocessed the public reads (quality trimming at Q25 with fastp, clone calling with MiXCR) and kept in-frame beta chains. Rows are combined by CDR3 protein, so each entry shows the most common genes and DNA. The sample profile shows 100,000 to 130,000 distinct CDR3 sequences; approximately 35% of them were found once. Together, the top ten hold around 26% of the sample. Sequences were obtained from blood, either unsorted or a sorted T cell fraction (not recorded which). The receptors originated from a human donor who was either an allogeneic HSCT recipient or a stem cell or donor lymphocyte infusion donor (not recorded which). It is not recorded whose cells these are; they may come from a transplant donor.

This clonotype was detected a few times. V usage is TRBV20-1 and J usage is TRBJ1-1; D not certain. The CDR3 spans 11 residues. V gave up 6 bases and J gave up 1 base, with 6 bases separating them. Germline V lookup: CDR1 DFQATT, CDR2 SNEGSKA (reference sequence). The CDR3 here is CSAKGNTEAFF. The DNA of the CDR3 is TGCAGTGCAAAAGGGAACACTGAAGCTTTCTTT.

In its sample, this clonotype was seen a few times. V gene TRBV29-1 combines with J gene TRBJ2-3; D is ambiguous. The CDR3 contains 14 residues. Germline assignment: CDR1 SQVTM and CDR2 ANQGSEA. V lost 1 base and J 2 bases, leaving 10 bases between the germline ends. The CDR3 DNA reads TGCAGCGTTGAAGGATTGGCGTACACAGATACGCAGTATTTT. Its translation: CSVEGLAYTDTQYF.

The V call is TRBV3-1, the J call TRBJ1-1; a weak D match, TRBD1 (6 bases). Germline V gene lookup returns CDR1 LGHDT and CDR2 YNNKEL (reference sequence). This CDR3 has 17 amino acids. Trimming stripped 3 bases from V and 6 bases from J, with 23 bases between. In nucleotides, the CDR3 is TGTGCCAGCAGCCAGGGGGCTGGGGGGTTCGAAGACCCTGAAGCTTTCTTT. Encoded protein: CASSQGAGGFEDPEAFF. Complete variable domain (other parts from reference TRBV3-1 and TRBJ1-1): DTAVSQTPKYLVTQMGNDKSIKCEQNLGHDTMYWYKQDSKKFLKIMFSYNNKELIINETVPNRFSPKSPDKAHLNLHINSLELGDSAVYFCASSQGAGGFEDPEAFFGQGTRLTVV.

The chain uses TRBV29-1 and TRBJ1-4; a possible D gene is TRBD1 (5 bases). Between the trimmed V and J ends, which lost 6 bases and 8 bases, there was a span of 10 bases. This CDR3 comprises 11 residues. Germline CDR1 and CDR2: SQVTM and ANQGSEA. The CDR3 sequence: CSVHRGEKLFF. In DNA, the CDR3 is TGCAGCGTCCACCGGGGCGAAAAACTGTTTTTT.

This clonotype has only a few counts. The chain combines TRBV5-6 with TRBJ2-1, with 9 bases identical to TRBD2. The CDR3 is made up of 14 amino acids. Germline lookup yields CDR1 SGHDT and CDR2 YYEEEE. J lost 8 bases, V lost 5 bases, and 8 bases had no gene match. The CDR3 loop reads CASSPELAGHEQFF. Here the CDR3 DNA reads TGTGCCAGCAGTCCAGAACTAGCGGGTCATGAGCAGTTCTTC.

This clonotype has more than one count but fewer than ten. The rearrangement uses TRBV28 and TRBJ1-6, with 9 bases that match TRBD1. The CDR3 sequence is 15 residues long. Trimming took 4 bases from V and 10 from J; bases not matched to a gene: 8. Germline V gene lookup returns CDR1 MDHEN and CDR2 SYDVKM. The CDR3 spells CASSSPGTGYSPLHF. CDR3 nucleotides: TGTGCCAGCAGTTCCCCCGGGACAGGGTACTCACCCCTCCACTTT.

The chain is built from TRBV20-1 and TRBJ2-7; 11 nucleotides agree with TRBD2. Germline trimming cut 5 bases from V and 2 bases from J; bases unmatched to any gene: 2. The CDR3 is 13 residues long. The germline gives CDR1 DFQATT, CDR2 SNEGSKA (reference sequence). As DNA, the CDR3 is TGCAGTGCTGGGACTAGCGGACCCTACGAGCAGTACTTC. This encodes CSAGTSGPYEQYF.

This clonotype has only a few counts. V usage is TRBV12-3 or TRBV12-4 and J usage is TRBJ2-1; TRBD1 aligns across 8 bases. The J segment lost 4 bases and the V segment lost 5 bases, leaving 10 bases of the junction unmatched. CDR3 length: 16 amino acids. The CDR3 loop reads CASSLTGDRRYNEQFF. CDR3 coding DNA: TGTGCCAGCAGTCTTACCGGGGACAGGAGGTACAATGAGCAGTTCTTC.

This clonotype has just one count. This sequence joins TRBV12-3 or TRBV12-4 and TRBJ2-3; D unresolved. V was trimmed by 2 bases and J by 3 bases, leaving 12 bases between them. The CDR3 runs to 15 residues. This CDR3 is CASSLWPLGTDTQYF. In DNA form, the CDR3 reads TGTGCCAGCAGTTTATGGCCCTTGGGGACAGATACGCAGTATTTT.

The chain combines TRBV12-3 or TRBV12-4 with TRBJ2-7; the match to TRBD2 covers 11 bases. This CDR3 comprises 17 residues. Unmatched junction bases numbered 10, after V lost 6 bases and J lost 0 bases. The CDR3 DNA sequence: TGTGCCAGCAGCGCCCCCGGGACTAGCGGTCGCTCCTACGAGCAGTACTTC. It specifies CASSAPGTSGRSYEQYF.

This clonotype was detected a few times. The genes are TRBV6-1 and TRBJ2-2; D gene ambiguous. V was cut by 2 bases and J by 5 bases, with 12 bases left in between. CDR1 is MNHNS and CDR2 is SASEGT in the germline V gene. CDR3 length: 15 residues. The CDR3 sequence: CASSELVAATGELFF. The CDR3 DNA reads TGTGCCAGCAGTGAACTAGTGGCGGCAACCGGGGAGCTGTTTTTT.

The table lists this clonotype with many counts. This chain connects TRBV29-1 to TRBJ1-1; the D is unclear. In germline, CDR1 is SQVTM, CDR2 ANQGSEA. V lost 6 bases and J 0 bases, leaving 11 bases between the germline ends. The CDR3 loop spans 13 amino acids. In nucleotides, the CDR3 is TGCAGCGTAGAGGCTCGGTTGAACACTGAAGCTTTCTTT. This encodes CSVEARLNTEAFF.

This clonotype was recorded a few times. This chain uses TRBV5-1 with TRBJ1-2; 7 bases match TRBD1. This CDR3 is 14 amino acids long. V trimming: 1 base; J trimming: 8 bases; junction bases outside the gene matches: 8. Looked up from germline, CDR1 is SGHRS and CDR2 is YFSETQ. The CDR3 reads CASSLSRGTEGYTF. The DNA of the CDR3 is TGCGCCAGCAGCTTGTCCAGGGGGACCGAAGGCTACACCTTC.

The rearrangement links TRBV12-3 or TRBV12-4 to TRBJ2-7; no firm D call. Trimming shortened V by 3 bases and J by 5 bases, and 11 bases separated the two germline ends. The CDR3 totals 13 residues. CDR3 sequence: CASSFGVRHEQYF. The DNA for the CDR3 is TGTGCCAGCAGTTTTGGGGTACGCCACGAGCAGTACTTC.

This CDR3 is CASRNYWGSTDTQYF. The DNA for the CDR3 is TGTGCCAGCAGAAACTATTGGGGGAGCACAGATACGCAGTATTTT. The rearrangement joins TRBV27 to TRBJ2-3, with D perhaps being TRBD1 or TRBD2 (5 bases each). The germline CDR1 and CDR2 sequences are MNHEY and SMNVEV (reference sequence). The CDR3 is 15 residues long. The germline V and J ends were trimmed by 6 bases and 0 bases, with 13 bases remaining between them.

In this sample, this clonotype turned up a few times. The gene calls are TRBV20-1 and TRBJ2-1; 8 nucleotides match TRBD2. V dropped 0 bases and J dropped 6; count of bases not matched to a gene: 10. CDR3 size: 16 residues. Germline values: CDR1 DFQATT, CDR2 SNEGSKA (reference sequence). The chain's CDR3 is CSARDSRTSPFNEQFF. The CDR3 bases are TGCAGTGCTAGAGATTCCCGGACTAGCCCCTTCAATGAGCAGTTCTTC.

V is TRBV7-9 and J is TRBJ1-2; 9 positions agree with TRBD1. V gave up 5 bases and J gave up 5 bases; unmatched junction bases: 9. This CDR3 has 15 residues. From germline, CDR1 is SEHNR and CDR2 FQNEAQ (reference sequence). CDR3 in DNA: TGTGCCAGCAGCACCAAGGACAGGGGATCTTATGGCTACACCTTC. Amino acids: CASSTKDRGSYGYTF. Full variable domain (missing parts from reference TRBV7-9 and TRBJ1-2): DTGVSQNPRHKITKRGQNVTFRCDPISEHNRLYWYRQTLGQGPEFLTYFQNEAQLEKSRLLSDRFSAERPKGSFSTLEIQRTEQGDSAMYLCASSTKDRGSYGYTFGSGTRLTVV.